A selection of T cell receptor beta chains follows, all from one sample in a study of blood T cell repertoires in COVID-19. Method: immunoSEQ multiplex PCR; TCRdb's copy keeps in-frame clones and lacks some. Of 150,000 or so clones detected, 92% appear once; the ten largest clones hold approximately 4.9%. Sequences were obtained from peripheral blood. All receptors come from a man aged 25 to 45 with COVID-19, enrolled during active disease. Both conserved end residues are part of each CDR3. Each record gives: V gene, J gene, D gene, CDR3 DNA, CDR3 protein. D genes are given only for firm matches.

TRBV5-6	TRBJ1-6	NA	TGTGCCAGCAGCTTGGGAGACAGAATCAGCTCACCCCTCCACTTT	CASSLGDRISSPLHF
TRBV19	TRBJ1-5	TRBD1	TGTGCCAGTAGTTTCGGTACAGGGGGCTTTGGCAATCAGCCCCAGCATTTT	CASSFGTGGFGNQPQHF
TRBV7-8	TRBJ1-2	NA	TGTGCCAGCAGCTTAAGGGACACTCTATATGGCTACACCTTC	CASSLRDTLYGYTF
TRBV2	TRBJ1-1	NA	TGTGCCAGCAGTGACTTGGGACTTCCGAACACTGAAGCTTTCTTT	CASSDLGLPNTEAFF
TRBV19	TRBJ1-5	NA	TGTGCCAGCCGGGACACTCGGTATCAGCCCCAGCATTTT	CASRDTRYQPQHF
TRBV14	TRBJ2-7	TRBD1	TGTGCCAGCAGCCAGTCGACAGGGGCCTACGAGCAGTACTTC	CASSQSTGAYEQYF
TRBV20-1	TRBJ2-2	NA	TGCAGTGCTAGTGACAGATCGAACACCGGGGAGCTGTTTTTT	CSASDRSNTGELFF
TRBV6-5	TRBJ2-7	TRBD1	TGTGCCAGCAAATCCCAGGGGGACAGAACCTACGAGCAGTACTTC	CASKSQGDRTYEQYF
TRBV11-3	TRBJ2-2	TRBD1	TGTGCCAGCAGCCCTAGGACAGGGGAGAACACCGGGGAGCTGTTTTTT	CASSPRTGENTGELFF
TRBV5-1	TRBJ2-7	TRBD1	TGCGCCAGCAGCAGCGGGACAGGGGGCGACGAGCAGTACTTC	CASSSGTGGDEQYF